The rows below give T cell receptor beta chains drawn from one sample of a study of T cell changes during pregnancy in multiple sclerosis. The table came from immunoSEQ multiplex PCR; TCRdb's copy has only in-frame clones and leaves some out. The sample holds about 18,000 clones, about 85% seen once. The source was CD8+ T cells from peripheral blood mononuclear cells, collected after pregnancy. All receptors come from a female donor with multiple sclerosis, enrolled in a pregnancy study. CDR3s include the opening cysteine and the closing phenylalanine or tryptophan. The D gene is left open where the match is weak. A clone size is listed for some rows: how often the clone was seen (once, few, many), or a class if it is expanded.

>.|TRBV5-4|TRBJ1-2|.
TGTGCCAGCAGCTCCCCCGGAGGCTATGGCTACACCTTC
CASSSPGGYGYTF
>.|TRBV6-6|TRBJ1-1|.
TGTGCCAGCAGCCCAGTACCAGGGGCCCTACCTGAAGCTTTCTTT
CASSPVPGALPEAFF
>TRBD1|TRBV5-4|TRBJ1-3|.
TGTGCCAGCAGCTATCGGACAGGGGACTCCGGAAACACCATATATTTT
CASSYRTGDSGNTIYF
>TRBD1|TRBV7-9|TRBJ2-5|.
TGTGCCAGCAGCTTCAGGGGGCAAGAGACCCAGTACTTC
CASSFRGQETQYF
>.|TRBV5-1|TRBJ1-2|.
TGCGCCAGCAGCTCTTCGTTCGGCTACACCTTC
CASSSSFGYTF
>.|TRBV5-5|TRBJ1-1|.
TGTGCCAGCAGCTTGCCCCTGGGACAAGGTGAAGCTTTCTTT
CASSLPLGQGEAFF
>.|TRBV4-3|TRBJ1-5|.
TGCGCCAGCAGCCAAGACGTGGCCCCCAATCAGCCCCAGCATTTT
CASSQDVAPNQPQHF
>.|TRBV28|TRBJ2-7|.
TGTGCCAGCAGTTTGGAACAGGGTTACGAGCAGTACTTC
CASSLEQGYEQYF
>.|TRBV9|TRBJ2-2|few
TGTGCCAGCAGCGGGGACATAATGCAGCTGTTTTTT
CASSGDIMQLFF
>.|TRBV4-3|TRBJ1-1|.
TGCGCCAGCAGCCAAGGGGAGGGGACTGAAGCTTTCTTT
CASSQGEGTEAFF
>TRBD2|TRBV6-5|TRBJ2-2|.
TGTGCCAGCAGTTACTTTAGCGGGAGCTCCGGGGAGCTGTTTTTT
CASSYFSGSSGELFF
>.|TRBV7-9|TRBJ2-7|.
TGTGCCAGCAGCTCACAATACGAGCAGTACTTC
CASSSQYEQYF
>.|TRBV27|TRBJ2-2|.
TGTGCCAGCAGTTTAGGTCAGGGTTACACCGGGGAGCTGTTTTTT
CASSLGQGYTGELFF
>.|TRBV28|TRBJ1-1|.
TGTGCCAGCAGTCACTCCCCGAACACTGAAGCTTTCTTT
CASSHSPNTEAFF
>TRBD1|TRBV6-4|TRBJ1-4|.
TGTGCCAGCAGTGAGCGCCGACAGGGTTGGGGGAATGAAAAACTGTTTTTT
CASSERRQGWGNEKLFF
>.|TRBV27|TRBJ1-1|few
TGTGCCAGCAGTTTATACAGGGAGAACACTGAAGCTTTCTTT
CASSLYRENTEAFF
>.|TRBV9|TRBJ2-1|.
TGTGCCAGCAGCCCTACGGGGAGGTACAATGAGCAGTTCTTC
CASSPTGRYNEQFF
>TRBD2|TRBV5-1|TRBJ2-7|.
TGCGCCAGCAGCCTGGACTTAGCGGGGATCTACGAGCAGTACTTC
CASSLDLAGIYEQYF
>.|TRBV28|TRBJ2-7|once
TGTGCCAGCAGTTTAAAACCCGAATTAGGGAGCTCCTACGAGCAGTACTTC
CASSLKPELGSSYEQYF
>.|TRBV9|TRBJ2-5|.
TGTGCCAGCAGCTCCCAGGCCCAAGAGACCCAGTACTTC
CASSSQAQETQYF
>TRBD1|TRBV4-3|TRBJ2-7|.
TGCGCCAGCAGCCAAGACGGGACAGGGTACGACGAGCAGTACTTC
CASSQDGTGYDEQYF
>.|TRBV4-3|TRBJ1-2|.
TGCGCCAGCAGCCAAGGGACTACAGGTCCCAAGATAGGCTACACCTTC
CASSQGTTGPKIGYTF
>.|TRBV2|TRBJ1-6|.
TGTGCCAGCAGTGAAACTTTCCCAGGGGCAACGGACTCACCCCTCCACTTT
CASSETFPGATDSPLHF
>TRBD2|TRBV6-4|TRBJ2-3|few
TGTGCCAGCAGTGACAGCGGGGGGGCCACAGATACGCAGTATTTT
CASSDSGGATDTQYF
>TRBD2|TRBV27|TRBJ2-1|.
TGTGCCAGCAGTTCAAGATCTAGCGGTTCGACCTACAATGAGCAGTTCTTC
CASSSRSSGSTYNEQFF
>TRBD1|TRBV6-5|TRBJ1-1|.
TGTGCCAGCAGCCCAGGGGGAGTAACTGAAGCTTTCTTT
CASSPGGVTEAFF
>.|TRBV2|TRBJ2-1|.
TGTGCCAGCATGGTCAGTTCCTACAATGAGCAGTTCTTC
CASMVSSYNEQFF
>TRBD1|TRBV4-1|TRBJ2-7|.
TGCGCCAGCAGCCAAGAACCCGGGACAGTCAACTCCTACGAGCAGTACTTC
CASSQEPGTVNSYEQYF
>.|TRBV4-3|TRBJ1-1|.
TGCGCCAGCAGCCAAGAGGCAGATGATCCTGAAGCTTTCTTT
CASSQEADDPEAFF
>TRBD1|TRBV19|TRBJ1-5|.
TGTGCCAGCCGGGACAGGGGTTTCTCGAGTCAGCCCCAGCATTTT
CASRDRGFSSQPQHF
>.|TRBV5-1|TRBJ1-2|.
TGCGCCAGCAGCTTGGCCGAGGGTAACTATGGCTACACCTTC
CASSLAEGNYGYTF
>.|TRBV19|TRBJ2-7|few
TGTGCCAGTAGTCCAGGTGCTGCCTACGAGCAGTACTTC
CASSPGAAYEQYF
>.|TRBV15|TRBJ1-1|once
TGTGCCACCAGCAGAGCACAGGGAGAAGCTTTCTTT
CATSRAQGEAFF
>TRBD1|TRBV18|TRBJ2-5|.
TGTGCCAGCTCAAGCTCCGGGACAGGGTTAAGGGAGACCCAGTACTTC
CASSSSGTGLRETQYF
>.|TRBV21-1|TRBJ2-7|.
TGTGCCAGCAGCGGCGGACAGGACCGCTACGAGCAGTACTTC
CASSGGQDRYEQYF
>.|TRBV7-8|TRBJ1-3|.
TGTGCCAGCAGCTCCCTGGACGGGAGGGTAAACACCATATATTTT
CASSSLDGRVNTIYF
>.|TRBV28|TRBJ2-7|.
TGTGCCAGCAGCGGGGGTCCCTACGAGCAGTACTTC
CASSGGPYEQYF
>.|TRBV7-9|TRBJ2-1|.
TGTGCCAGCAGCTCTAGAACGGCGGAATACAATGAGCAGTTCTTC
CASSSRTAEYNEQFF
>TRBD1|TRBV5-6|TRBJ1-4|.
TGTGCCAGCAGCTTTTGGACAGGGGGCTCTCGGAGTGAAAAACTGTTTTTT
CASSFWTGGSRSEKLFF
>TRBD1|TRBV13|TRBJ2-5|.
TGTGCCAGCAGCTGGACAGGGGAAGAGACCCAGTACTTC
CASSWTGEETQYF
>TRBD1|TRBV15|TRBJ1-4|.
TGTGCCACCCAGGGACAGGGGATTGAAAAACTGTTTTTT
CATQGQGIEKLFF
>.|TRBV7-3|TRBJ2-3|.
TGTGCCAGCAGCTTAAACCCGGGTACTAGCACAGATACGCAGTATTTT
CASSLNPGTSTDTQYF
>TRBD1|TRBV6-5|TRBJ1-6|few
TGTGCCAGCAGTTTCGACAGGGCTAATTCACCCCTCCACTTT
CASSFDRANSPLHF
>.|TRBV6-5|TRBJ2-2|.
TGTGCCAGCAGGACTCGGCTAGGGGAGCTGTTTTTT
CASRTRLGELFF
>.|TRBV5-3|TRBJ2-7|.
TGTGCCAGAAGCTTTAAGACTATTCTACGGGAGCAGTACTTC
CARSFKTILREQYF
>TRBD1|TRBV6-5|TRBJ1-2|.
TGTGCCAGCAGCCCCACGACAGGGGGCTATGGCTACACCTTC
CASSPTTGGYGYTF
>.|TRBV6-1|TRBJ2-2|.
TGTGCCAGCAGTGAAATGGTACAGAACACCGGGGAGCTGTTTTTT
CASSEMVQNTGELFF
>.|TRBV28|TRBJ1-1|.
TGTGCCACCCTAACCTCCATGAACACTGAAGCTTTCTTT
CATLTSMNTEAFF
>.|TRBV7-9|TRBJ2-7|.
TGTGCCAGCAGCTCGTCCGAACCCAGCTCCTACGAGCAGTACTTC
CASSSSEPSSYEQYF
>TRBD2|TRBV7-6|TRBJ2-5|.
TGTGCCAGCAGCTTAGGGAGCGGGGCGTTCCAAGAGACCCAGTACTTC
CASSLGSGAFQETQYF
>TRBD2|TRBV18|TRBJ2-1|.
TGTGCCAGCTCACCACCGGACGGGGGGGATGAGCAGTTCTTC
CASSPPDGGDEQFF
>.|TRBV30|TRBJ2-1|.
TGTGCCTGGAGTAGAGGGGGAGCCTACAATGAGCAGTTCTTC
CAWSRGGAYNEQFF
>TRBD2|TRBV5-1|TRBJ2-3|.
TGCGCCAGCAGCTTGACTAGCGGGAACACAGATACGCAGTATTTT
CASSLTSGNTDTQYF
>TRBD1|TRBV5-1|TRBJ2-7|few
TGCGCCAGCAGCCCTGGGACAGGGGGGTACGAGCAGTACTTC
CASSPGTGGYEQYF
>TRBD1|TRBV27|TRBJ2-1|.
TGTGCCAGCAGTTTTCGATCGACAGGGTCGAATGAGCAGTTCTTC
CASSFRSTGSNEQFF
>.|TRBV18|TRBJ1-2|once
TGTGCCAGCTCACCACCGGCGGGGGGCCTTAACTATGGCTACACCTTC
CASSPPAGGLNYGYTF
>TRBD1|TRBV15|TRBJ2-5|once
TGTGCCACCAGCGGACAGGGAAGTTACGAGACCCAGTACTTC
CATSGQGSYETQYF